The 8 T cell receptor beta chains presented below share a single source sample, sequenced in a study of CD8+ T cells in alopecia areata. Treatment: oral pan-JAK inhibitor, 5-10 mg twice daily. In each case, RNA was isolated and then reverse transcribed into cDNA as the sequencing template. Generated by immunoSEQ multiplex PCR, the TCRdb table keeps only in-frame clones and is missing some. The table records about 180,000 clones, less than 70% of them present only once. This material consisted of CD8+ T cells sorted from blood, taken at week 24, from a patient treated with tofacitinib. The receptors were sampled from a human donor with alopecia areata.

The chain links TRBV4-3 to TRBJ1-1, with a weak D call TRBD1 (6 bases). Germline CDR1 LGHNA, CDR2 YSLEER. The V end lost 0 bases, the J end lost 1 base, and 18 bases lay between the germline ends. The CDR3 runs 18 residues. In nucleotides, the CDR3 is TGCGCCAGCAGCCAAGAGACAGGTCTAAACCAAGCGAACACTGAAGCTTTCTTT. Its protein is CASSQETGLNQANTEAFF.

This clone has just a few counts. The genes are TRBV12-5 and TRBJ1-5; no firm D call. The germline V gene has CDR1 LGHNT and CDR2 FRNRAP. The ends were cut back, 3 bases at V and 7 bases at J, with 10 bases in the middle. The CDR3 extends over 13 amino acids. The DNA of the CDR3 is TGTGCTAGTGGTTTCGCCGACTGGCAGCCCCAGCATTTT. As protein: CASGFADWQPQHF.

The rearrangement uses TRBV7-3 and TRBJ2-7, with D maybe TRBD1 (5 bases). Germline CDR1 and CDR2: SGHTA and FQGTGA. The CDR3 totals 14 residues. Trimming removed 6 bases at V and 5 bases at J, with 17 bases between. The CDR3 sequence is CASSQGAPNNEQYF. The CDR3 DNA sequence: TGTGCCAGCAGTCAAGGGGCTCCTAACAACGAGCAGTACTTC.

This chain links TRBV13 with TRBJ2-1, with D maybe TRBD2 (6 bases). CDR3 size: 14 residues. CDR1 is PRHDT and CDR2 is FYEKMQ in the germline V gene (reference sequence). Trimming took off 4 bases at V and 6 bases at J, with 13 bases between the two ends. In DNA, the CDR3 is TGTGCCAGCAGCTCAGGGAGGATGACCAATGAGCAGTTCTTC. This encodes CASSSGRMTNEQFF.

The genes are TRBV30 and TRBJ1-6, with TRBD1 as a possible D gene (6 bases). The V gene lost 6 bases and the J gene lost 10 bases, with 13 bases spanning the gap. Germline V gene lookup returns CDR1 GTSNPN and CDR2 SVGIG (reference sequence). This CDR3 contains 12 residues. In nucleotides, the CDR3 is TGTGCCTGTACAGGGATCAACTCACCCCTCCACTTT. The encoded protein is CACTGINSPLHF.

The CDR3 reads CASSEVSLSYEQYF. The CDR3 DNA reads TGTGCCAGCAGTGAAGTCAGTCTCTCCTACGAGCAGTACTTC. The V and J genes are TRBV6-1 and TRBJ2-7; D not resolved. The CDR3 covers 14 residues. The V and J ends lost 1 base and 0 bases respectively, with 7 bases between them. CDR1 and CDR2 from the germline V gene are MNHNS and SASEGT.

This chain links TRBV30 with TRBJ1-1; 7 bases agree with TRBD1. With 2 bases clipped from V and 6 bases from J, the junction kept 9 bases outside the gene matches. This CDR3 is 14 amino acids long. CDR1 and CDR2 (germline): GTSNPN, SVGIG (reference sequence). CDR3: CAWSPTGRGPEAFF. The CDR3 DNA is TGTGCCTGGAGTCCAACCGGGAGGGGGCCTGAAGCTTTCTTT.

This clone was seen a few times. This chain connects TRBV5-1 to TRBJ2-7; D uncertain. The CDR3 sequence is 15 residues long. The germline gives CDR1 SGHRS, CDR2 YFSETQ. Trimming stripped 0 bases from V and 3 bases from J, with 13 bases between. CDR3 region: CASSLGDGSFYEQYF. DNA for the CDR3: TGCGCCAGCAGCTTGGGGGATGGCAGTTTCTACGAGCAGTACTTC. Drawing the rest from reference TRBV5-1 and TRBJ2-7, the complete variable domain is KAGVTQTPRYLIKTRGQQVTLSCSPISGHRSVSWYQQTPGQGLQFLFEYFSETQRNKGNFPGRFSGRQFSNSRSEMNVSTLELGDSALYLCASSLGDGSFYEQYFGPGTRLTVT.